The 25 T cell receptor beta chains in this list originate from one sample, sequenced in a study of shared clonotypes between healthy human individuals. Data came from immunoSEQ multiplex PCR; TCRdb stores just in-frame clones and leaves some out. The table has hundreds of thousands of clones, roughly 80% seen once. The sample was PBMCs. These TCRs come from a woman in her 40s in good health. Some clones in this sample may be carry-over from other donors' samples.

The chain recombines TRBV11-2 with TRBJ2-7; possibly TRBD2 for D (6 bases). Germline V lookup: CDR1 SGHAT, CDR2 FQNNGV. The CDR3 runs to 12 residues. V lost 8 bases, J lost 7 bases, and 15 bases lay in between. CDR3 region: CASSGLTSEQYF. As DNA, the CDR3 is TGTGCCAGCTCGGGACTCACCTCGGAGCAGTACTTC.

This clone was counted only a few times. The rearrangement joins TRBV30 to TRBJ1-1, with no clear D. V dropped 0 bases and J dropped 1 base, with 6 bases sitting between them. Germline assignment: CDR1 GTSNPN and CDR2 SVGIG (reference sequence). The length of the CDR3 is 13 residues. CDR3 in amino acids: CAWSVNENTEAFF. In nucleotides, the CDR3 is TGTGCCTGGAGTGTGAACGAGAACACTGAAGCTTTCTTT.

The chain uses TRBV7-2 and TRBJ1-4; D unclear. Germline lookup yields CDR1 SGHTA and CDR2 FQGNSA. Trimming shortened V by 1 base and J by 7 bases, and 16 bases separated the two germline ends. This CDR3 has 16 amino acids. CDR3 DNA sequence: TGTGCCAGCAGCTTAGGGTTAGGGCAGTTGGGTGAAAAACTGTTTTTT. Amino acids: CASSLGLGQLGEKLFF.

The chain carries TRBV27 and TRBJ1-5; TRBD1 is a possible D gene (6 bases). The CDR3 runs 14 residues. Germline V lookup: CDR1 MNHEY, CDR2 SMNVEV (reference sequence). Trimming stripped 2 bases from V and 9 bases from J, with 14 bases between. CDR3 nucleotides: TGTGCCAGCAGTTTAGAAGGGGGTAGGTGGCCCCAGCATTTT. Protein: CASSLEGGRWPQHF.

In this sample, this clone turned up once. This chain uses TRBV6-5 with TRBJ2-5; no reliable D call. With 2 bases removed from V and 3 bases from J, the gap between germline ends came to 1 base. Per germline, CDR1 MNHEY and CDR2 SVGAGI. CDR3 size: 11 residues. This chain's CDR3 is CASSYEETQYF. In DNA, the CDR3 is TGTGCCAGCAGTTACGAAGAGACCCAGTACTTC.

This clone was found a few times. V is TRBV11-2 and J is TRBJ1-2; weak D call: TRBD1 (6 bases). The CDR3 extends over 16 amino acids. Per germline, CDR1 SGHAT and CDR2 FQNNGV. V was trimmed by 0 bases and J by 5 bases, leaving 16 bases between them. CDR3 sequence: CASSLDLATGPYGYTF. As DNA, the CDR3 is TGTGCCAGCAGCTTAGATTTGGCGACAGGACCTTATGGCTACACCTTC. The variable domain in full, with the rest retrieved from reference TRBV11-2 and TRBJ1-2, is EAGVAQSPRYKIIEKRQSVAFWCNPISGHATLYWYQQILGQGPKLLIQFQNNGVVDDSQLPKDRFSAERLKGVDSTLKIQPAKLEDSAVYLCASSLDLATGPYGYTFGSGTRLTVV.

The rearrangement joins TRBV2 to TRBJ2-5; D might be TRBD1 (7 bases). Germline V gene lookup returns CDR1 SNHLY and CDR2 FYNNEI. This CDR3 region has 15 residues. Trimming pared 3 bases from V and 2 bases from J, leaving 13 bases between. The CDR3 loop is CASSDRGAGQETQYF. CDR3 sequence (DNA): TGTGCCAGCAGTGACAGGGGGGCCGGGCAAGAGACCCAGTACTTC. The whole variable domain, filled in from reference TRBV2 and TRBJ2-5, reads EPEVTQTPSHQVTQMGQEVILRCVPISNHLYFYWYRQILGQKVEFLVSFYNNEISEKSEIFDDQFSVERPDGSNFTLKIRSTKLEDSAMYFCASSDRGAGQETQYFGPGTRLLVL.

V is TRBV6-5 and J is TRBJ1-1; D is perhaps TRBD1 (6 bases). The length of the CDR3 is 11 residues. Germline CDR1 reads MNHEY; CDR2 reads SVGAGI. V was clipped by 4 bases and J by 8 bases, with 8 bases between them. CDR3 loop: CASSWGTEAFF. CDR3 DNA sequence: TGTGCCAGCAGTTGGGGGACAGAAGCTTTCTTT.

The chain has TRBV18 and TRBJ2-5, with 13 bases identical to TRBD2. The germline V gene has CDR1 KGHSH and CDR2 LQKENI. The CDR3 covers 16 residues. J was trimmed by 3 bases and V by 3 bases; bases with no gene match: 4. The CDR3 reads CASSPSGLAGEETQYF. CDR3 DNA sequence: TGTGCCAGCTCACCCAGTGGACTAGCGGGAGAAGAGACCCAGTACTTC.

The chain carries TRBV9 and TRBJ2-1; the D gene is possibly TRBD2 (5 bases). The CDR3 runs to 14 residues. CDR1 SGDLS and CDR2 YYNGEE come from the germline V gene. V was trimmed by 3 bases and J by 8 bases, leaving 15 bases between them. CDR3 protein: CASSDSGSSYEQFF. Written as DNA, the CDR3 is TGTGCCAGCAGCGACTCGGGGTCATCCTATGAGCAGTTCTTC.

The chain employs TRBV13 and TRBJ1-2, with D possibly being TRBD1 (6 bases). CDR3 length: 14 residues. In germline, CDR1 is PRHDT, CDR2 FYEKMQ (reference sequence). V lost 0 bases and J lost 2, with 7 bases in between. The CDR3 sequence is CASSLGTGNYGYTF. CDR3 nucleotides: TGTGCCAGCAGCTTAGGGACAGGCAACTATGGCTACACCTTC.

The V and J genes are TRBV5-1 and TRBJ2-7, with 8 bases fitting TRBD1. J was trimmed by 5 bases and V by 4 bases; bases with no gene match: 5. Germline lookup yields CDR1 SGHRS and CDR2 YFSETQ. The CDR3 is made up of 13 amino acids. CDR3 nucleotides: TGCGCCAGCAGCCCAGGGACAGGCAACGAGCAGTACTTC. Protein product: CASSPGTGNEQYF.

The CDR3 region has the DNA TGTGCCAGCTCACCACCGGGGGGGACAGGTTCCTACGAGCAGTACTTC. The encoded protein is CASSPPGGTGSYEQYF. The chain couples TRBV18 to TRBJ2-7; perhaps TRBD1 as D (8 bases). V was shortened by 0 bases and J by 1 base, with 13 bases between the two germline ends. CDR1 is KGHSH and CDR2 is LQKENI in the germline V gene. The CDR3 totals 16 residues.

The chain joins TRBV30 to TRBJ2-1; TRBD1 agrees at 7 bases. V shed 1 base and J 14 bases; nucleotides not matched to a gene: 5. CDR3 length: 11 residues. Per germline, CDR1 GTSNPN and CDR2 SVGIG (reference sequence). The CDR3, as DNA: TGTGCCTGGAGTGGAGGGGGCGCAGAGTTCTTC. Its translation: CAWSGGGAEFF.

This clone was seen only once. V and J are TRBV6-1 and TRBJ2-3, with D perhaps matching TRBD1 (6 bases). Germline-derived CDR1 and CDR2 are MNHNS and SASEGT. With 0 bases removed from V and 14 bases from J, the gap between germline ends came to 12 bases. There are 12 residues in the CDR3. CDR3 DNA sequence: TGTGCCAGCAGTGAAGCCGACAGGTCAAGGTATTTT. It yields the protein CASSEADRSRYF.

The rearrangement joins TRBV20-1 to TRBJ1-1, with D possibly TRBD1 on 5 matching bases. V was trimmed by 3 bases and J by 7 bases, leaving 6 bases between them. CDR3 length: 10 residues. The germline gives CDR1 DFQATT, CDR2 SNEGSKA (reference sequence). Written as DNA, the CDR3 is TGCAGTGCTAGGGACATTGAAGCTTTCTTT. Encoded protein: CSARDIEAFF.

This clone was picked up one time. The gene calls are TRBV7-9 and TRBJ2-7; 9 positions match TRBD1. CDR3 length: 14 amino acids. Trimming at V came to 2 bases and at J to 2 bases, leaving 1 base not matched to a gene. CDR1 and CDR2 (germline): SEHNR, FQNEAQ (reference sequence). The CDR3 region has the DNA TGTGCCAGCAGCTTAACAGGGGGCGCCTACGAGCAGTACTTC. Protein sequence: CASSLTGGAYEQYF. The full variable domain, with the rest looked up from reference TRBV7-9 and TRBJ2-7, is DTGVSQNPRHKITKRGQNVTFRCDPISEHNRLYWYRQTLGQGPEFLTYFQNEAQLEKSRLLSDRFSAERPKGSFSTLEIQRTEQGDSAMYLCASSLTGGAYEQYFGPGTRLTVT.

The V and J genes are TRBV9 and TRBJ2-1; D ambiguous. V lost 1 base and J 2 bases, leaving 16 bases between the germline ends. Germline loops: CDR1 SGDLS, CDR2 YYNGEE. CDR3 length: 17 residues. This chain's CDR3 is CASSVQPGPATYNEQFF. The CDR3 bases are TGTGCCAGCAGCGTACAACCGGGCCCAGCAACCTACAATGAGCAGTTCTTC.

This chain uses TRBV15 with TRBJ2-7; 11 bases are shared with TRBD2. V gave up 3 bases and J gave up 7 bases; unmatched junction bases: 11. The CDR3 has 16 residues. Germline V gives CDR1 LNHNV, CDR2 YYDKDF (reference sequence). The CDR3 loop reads CATSSLSGRALWEQYF. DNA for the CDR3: TGTGCCACCAGCAGCCTTAGCGGGAGGGCCCTCTGGGAGCAGTACTTC.

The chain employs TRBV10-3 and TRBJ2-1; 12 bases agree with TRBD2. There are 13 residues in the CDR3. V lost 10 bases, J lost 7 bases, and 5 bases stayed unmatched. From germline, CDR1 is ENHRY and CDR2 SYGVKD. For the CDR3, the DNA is TGTGCCACCGGACTAGCGGGGTGGAATGAGCAGTTCTTC. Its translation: CATGLAGWNEQFF.

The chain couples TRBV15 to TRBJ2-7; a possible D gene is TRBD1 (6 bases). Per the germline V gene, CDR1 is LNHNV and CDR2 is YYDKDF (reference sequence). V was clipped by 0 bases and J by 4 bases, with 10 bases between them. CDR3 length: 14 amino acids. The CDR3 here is CATSREPGQYEQYF. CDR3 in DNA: TGTGCCACCAGCAGAGAACCCGGACAGTACGAGCAGTACTTC.

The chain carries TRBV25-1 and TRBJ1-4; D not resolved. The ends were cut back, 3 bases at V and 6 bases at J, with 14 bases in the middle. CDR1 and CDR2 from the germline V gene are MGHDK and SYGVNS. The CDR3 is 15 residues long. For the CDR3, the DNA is TGTGCCAGCAGTGACCGGTCGGGGATCGATGAAAAACTGTTTTTT. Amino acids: CASSDRSGIDEKLFF.

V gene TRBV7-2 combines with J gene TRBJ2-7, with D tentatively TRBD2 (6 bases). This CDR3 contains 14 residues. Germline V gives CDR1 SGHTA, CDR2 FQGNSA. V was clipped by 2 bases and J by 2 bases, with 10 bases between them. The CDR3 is CASSLSWRAYEQYF. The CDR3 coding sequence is TGTGCCAGCAGCTTATCATGGAGGGCCTACGAGCAGTACTTC. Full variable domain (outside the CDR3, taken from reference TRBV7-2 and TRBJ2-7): GAGVSQSPSNKVTEKGKDVELRCDPISGHTALYWYRQSLGQGLEFLIYFQGNSAPDKSGLPSDRFSAERTGGSVSTLTIQRTQQEDSAVYLCASSLSWRAYEQYFGPGTRLTVT.

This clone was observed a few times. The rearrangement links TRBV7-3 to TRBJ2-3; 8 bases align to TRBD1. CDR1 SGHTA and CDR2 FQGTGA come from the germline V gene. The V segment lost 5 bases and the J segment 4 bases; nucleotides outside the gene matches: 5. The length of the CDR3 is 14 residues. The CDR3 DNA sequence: TGTGCCAGCAGCCGGACAGGGTTGGCAGATACGCAGTATTTT. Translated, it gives CASSRTGLADTQYF.

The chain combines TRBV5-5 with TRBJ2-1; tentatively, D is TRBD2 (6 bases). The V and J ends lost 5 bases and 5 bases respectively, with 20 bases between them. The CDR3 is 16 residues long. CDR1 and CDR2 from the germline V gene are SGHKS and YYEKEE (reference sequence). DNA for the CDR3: TGTGCCAGCAGTCCCGGGACTCTCACACCCGACAATGAGCAGTTCTTC. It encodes CASSPGTLTPDNEQFF.